Listed below are T cell receptor beta chains from one sample, sequenced in a study of blood T cells in healthy people across ages. TCRdb recomputed calls from the 5' RACE reads with MiXCR, one row per CDR3 protein. The sample includes over 1,500,000 distinct CDR3 sequences, about 50% of them seen just once. Material: blood. These receptors came from a woman between 40 and 55 years old in good health. Both conserved end residues are part of each CDR3. The D gene is left open where the match is weak. Size values are once, few and many counts, or a class for expanded clones, and some rows have none.

clone size: .; D gene: TRBD2; J gene: TRBJ2-1; V gene: TRBV24-1; CDR3 protein: CATSYGGASYNEQFF; CDR3 DNA: TGTGCCACCAGTTACGGGGGGGCCTCCTACAATGAGCAGTTCTTC
clone size: .; D gene: .; J gene: TRBJ2-5; V gene: TRBV24-1; CDR3 protein: CATSDFSRLVGETQYF; CDR3 DNA: TGTGCCACCAGTGATTTCTCCCGACTAGTGGGGGAGACCCAGTACTTC
clone size: .; D gene: .; J gene: TRBJ1-5; V gene: TRBV20-1; CDR3 protein: CSARAGREGFGSRPQHF; CDR3 DNA: TGCAGTGCTAGAGCCGGCAGGGAGGGGTTCGGAAGTAGGCCCCAGCATTTT
clone size: .; D gene: .; J gene: TRBJ2-3; V gene: TRBV20-1; CDR3 protein: CSARDYARGACGYTDTQYF; CDR3 DNA: TGCAGTGCTAGAGATTACGCGAGGGGGGCCTGTGGGTATACAGATACGCAGTATTTT
clone size: .; D gene: TRBD2; J gene: TRBJ2-7; V gene: TRBV28; CDR3 protein: CASSPPMGGYEQYF; CDR3 DNA: TGTGCCAGCAGTCCACCTATGGGGGGGTACGAGCAGTACTTC
clone size: .; D gene: TRBD2; J gene: TRBJ2-1; V gene: TRBV5-1; CDR3 protein: CASSLGRRDGSSGYTYNEQFF; CDR3 DNA: TGCGCCAGCAGCTTGGGAAGGAGGGACGGTTCTAGCGGGTATACCTACAATGAGCAGTTCTTC
clone size: .; D gene: .; J gene: TRBJ2-5; V gene: TRBV20-1; CDR3 protein: CSARIGAQETQYF; CDR3 DNA: TGCAGTGCTAGGATAGGGGCGCAAGAGACCCAGTACTTC
clone size: few; D gene: .; J gene: TRBJ2-3; V gene: TRBV5-1; CDR3 protein: CASSLEAWADTQYF; CDR3 DNA: TGCGCCAGCAGCTTGGAAGCTTGGGCAGATACGCAGTATTTT
clone size: few; D gene: .; J gene: TRBJ2-6; V gene: TRBV20-1; CDR3 protein: CSASAMTTSGANVLTF; CDR3 DNA: TGCAGTGCTAGTGCGATGACCACCTCTGGGGCCAACGTCCTGACTTTC
clone size: .; D gene: .; J gene: TRBJ1-5; V gene: TRBV15; CDR3 protein: CATSREAGDSNQPQHF; CDR3 DNA: TGTGCCACCAGCAGAGAGGCAGGGGACAGCAATCAGCCCCAGCATTTT
clone size: few; D gene: .; J gene: TRBJ1-2; V gene: TRBV28; CDR3 protein: CASSSSWGDDYSEGYTF; CDR3 DNA: TGTGCCAGCAGTTCCTCGTGGGGGGACGACTATTCGGAAGGCTACACCTTC
clone size: .; D gene: TRBD1; J gene: TRBJ2-7; V gene: TRBV7-2; CDR3 protein: CASSMNRTGFSYEQYF; CDR3 DNA: TGTGCCAGCAGCATGAACCGGACAGGGTTTTCCTACGAGCAGTACTTC
clone size: .; D gene: .; J gene: TRBJ2-3; V gene: TRBV6-4; CDR3 protein: CASSDDQLTDTQYF; CDR3 DNA: TGTGCCAGCAGTGACGATCAGCTCACAGATACGCAGTATTTT
clone size: few; D gene: .; J gene: TRBJ2-4; V gene: TRBV7-2; CDR3 protein: CASSVSDLSKNIQYF; CDR3 DNA: TGTGCCAGCAGCGTCTCGGACTTATCCAAAAACATTCAGTACTTC
clone size: few; D gene: TRBD1; J gene: TRBJ2-7; V gene: TRBV5-5; CDR3 protein: CASRVLGQGWHEQYF; CDR3 DNA: TGTGCCAGCAGGGTACTTGGACAGGGGTGGCACGAGCAGTACTTC
clone size: .; D gene: TRBD2; J gene: TRBJ2-5; V gene: TRBV20-1; CDR3 protein: CSATPRLAGEEETQYF; CDR3 DNA: TGCAGTGCAACCCCTCGACTAGCGGGGGAGGAAGAGACCCAGTACTTC
clone size: .; D gene: TRBD1; J gene: TRBJ1-2; V gene: TRBV6-2/TRBV6-3; CDR3 protein: CASTPPGQGQNYGYTF; CDR3 DNA: TGTGCCAGCACCCCACCGGGACAGGGCCAAAACTATGGCTACACCTTC
clone size: few; D gene: TRBD2; J gene: TRBJ2-1; V gene: TRBV20-1; CDR3 protein: CSARTSWINEQFF; CDR3 DNA: TGCAGTGCTCGGACTAGCTGGATCAATGAGCAGTTCTTC
clone size: .; D gene: TRBD2; J gene: TRBJ2-4; V gene: TRBV20-1; CDR3 protein: CSARLAGPVIQYF; CDR3 DNA: TGCAGTGCTAGACTAGCGGGACCCGTCATTCAGTACTTC
clone size: .; D gene: .; J gene: TRBJ2-3; V gene: TRBV20-1; CDR3 protein: CSAKASGFSMDTQYF; CDR3 DNA: TGCAGTGCTAAGGCGTCCGGGTTCTCCATGGATACGCAGTATTTT
clone size: .; D gene: .; J gene: TRBJ1-2; V gene: TRBV6-5; CDR3 protein: CASSYKSDSNYGYTF; CDR3 DNA: TGTGCCAGCAGTTACAAGTCTGACAGTAACTATGGCTACACCTTC
clone size: few; D gene: TRBD1; J gene: TRBJ2-5; V gene: TRBV6-6; CDR3 protein: CASSSDRRYQETQYF; CDR3 DNA: TGTGCCAGCAGTTCGGACAGGAGGTACCAAGAGACCCAGTACTTC
clone size: .; D gene: TRBD1; J gene: TRBJ2-1; V gene: TRBV6-5; CDR3 protein: CASSYPQPDRGRVIEQFF; CDR3 DNA: TGTGCCAGCAGTTACCCCCAACCAGACAGGGGAAGGGTGATTGAGCAGTTCTTC
clone size: few; D gene: TRBD2; J gene: TRBJ2-3; V gene: TRBV7-2; CDR3 protein: CASILQRGSTDTQYF; CDR3 DNA: TGTGCCAGCATCCTCCAGCGGGGTAGCACAGATACGCAGTATTTT
clone size: few; D gene: TRBD1; J gene: TRBJ1-4; V gene: TRBV20-1; CDR3 protein: CSAGQGTTNEKLFF; CDR3 DNA: TGCAGTGCTGGACAGGGAACTACTAATGAAAAACTGTTTTTT
clone size: once; D gene: TRBD1; J gene: TRBJ2-1; V gene: TRBV24-1; CDR3 protein: CATSETGGPREFF; CDR3 DNA: TGTGCCACCAGTGAGACAGGGGGCCCTCGAGAGTTCTTC
clone size: .; D gene: .; J gene: TRBJ2-3; V gene: TRBV13; CDR3 protein: CASSFWRGSTDTQYF; CDR3 DNA: TGTGCCAGCAGCTTTTGGCGGGGTAGCACAGATACGCAGTATTTT
clone size: .; D gene: .; J gene: TRBJ1-2; V gene: TRBV6-5; CDR3 protein: CASSPTVPTYGYTF; CDR3 DNA: TGTGCCAGCAGCCCGACAGTCCCTACCTATGGCTACACCTTC
clone size: few; D gene: .; J gene: TRBJ2-3; V gene: TRBV4-2; CDR3 protein: CASSQEGWGPEDTQYF; CDR3 DNA: TGTGCCAGCAGCCAAGAAGGGTGGGGGCCTGAAGATACGCAGTATTTT
clone size: .; D gene: TRBD1; J gene: TRBJ1-4; V gene: TRBV28; CDR3 protein: CASTPPGTGKKLFF; CDR3 DNA: TGTGCCAGCACCCCTCCCGGGACAGGGAAAAAACTGTTTTTT
clone size: few; D gene: .; J gene: TRBJ2-3; V gene: TRBV5-1; CDR3 protein: CATSAGGYTDTQYF; CDR3 DNA: TGCGCCACCAGCGCCGGGGGATACACAGATACGCAGTATTTT
clone size: few; D gene: .; J gene: TRBJ2-3; V gene: TRBV15; CDR3 protein: CATSRGGVSTDTQYF; CDR3 DNA: TGTGCCACCAGCAGAGGGGGGGTTAGCACAGATACGCAGTATTTT
clone size: .; D gene: .; J gene: TRBJ2-1; V gene: TRBV12-3/TRBV12-4; CDR3 protein: CASSPLVLQFF; CDR3 DNA: TGTGCCAGCAGCCCCTTGGTCTTGCAGTTCTTC
clone size: .; D gene: TRBD2; J gene: TRBJ2-1; V gene: TRBV11-3; CDR3 protein: CASSLGRTSGEQFF; CDR3 DNA: TGTGCCAGCAGCTTAGGGAGGACTAGCGGGGAGCAGTTCTTC
clone size: once; D gene: TRBD2; J gene: TRBJ2-5; V gene: TRBV5-1; CDR3 protein: CASSLRLAGETQETQYF; CDR3 DNA: TGCGCCAGCAGCTTGAGGCTAGCGGGGGAAACCCAAGAGACCCAGTACTTC
clone size: .; D gene: .; J gene: TRBJ2-5; V gene: TRBV11-1; CDR3 protein: CASSFLTGHQETQYF; CDR3 DNA: TGTGCCAGCAGCTTTTTAACAGGGCACCAAGAGACCCAGTACTTC
clone size: few; D gene: TRBD1; J gene: TRBJ1-4; V gene: TRBV4-2; CDR3 protein: CASSQRDRDWNEKLFF; CDR3 DNA: TGTGCCAGCAGCCAGCGGGACAGGGATTGGAATGAAAAACTGTTTTTT
clone size: .; D gene: .; J gene: TRBJ1-1; V gene: TRBV7-2; CDR3 protein: CASSIKQNTEAFF; CDR3 DNA: TGTGCCAGCAGCATCAAACAGAACACTGAAGCTTTCTTT
clone size: .; D gene: .; J gene: TRBJ2-7; V gene: TRBV4-2; CDR3 protein: CASSQLRDEQYF; CDR3 DNA: TGTGCCAGCAGCCAACTCAGGGACGAGCAGTACTTC
clone size: .; D gene: .; J gene: TRBJ2-3; V gene: TRBV10-3; CDR3 protein: CAASETDTQYF; CDR3 DNA: TGTGCCGCCTCGGAAACAGATACGCAGTATTTT
clone size: .; D gene: TRBD1; J gene: TRBJ1-6; V gene: TRBV7-2; CDR3 protein: CASSLGTGFLKSPLHF; CDR3 DNA: TGTGCCAGCAGCTTAGGGACAGGATTTTTAAAGTCACCCCTCCACTTT
clone size: once; D gene: .; J gene: TRBJ1-2; V gene: TRBV4-1; CDR3 protein: CASSQEGRAGEFYGYTF; CDR3 DNA: TGCGCCAGCAGCCAAGAGGGTAGGGCAGGGGAATTCTATGGCTACACCTTC
clone size: few; D gene: .; J gene: TRBJ1-1; V gene: TRBV10-3; CDR3 protein: CAGGAEMNTEAFF; CDR3 DNA: TGTGCCGGGGGGGCTGAAATGAACACTGAAGCTTTCTTT
clone size: .; D gene: .; J gene: TRBJ2-7; V gene: TRBV28; CDR3 protein: CATLEEQGYEQYF; CDR3 DNA: TGTGCCACCCTCGAGGAACAGGGCTACGAGCAGTACTTC
clone size: .; D gene: .; J gene: TRBJ2-7; V gene: TRBV7-2; CDR3 protein: CASGLGGLNPGEQYF; CDR3 DNA: TGTGCCAGCGGCTTGGGAGGACTCAACCCTGGGGAGCAGTACTTC
clone size: .; D gene: .; J gene: TRBJ1-5; V gene: TRBV28; CDR3 protein: CASSLLPDLGQPQHF; CDR3 DNA: TGTGCCAGCAGCCTCCTACCGGATCTAGGGCAGCCCCAGCATTTT
clone size: .; D gene: .; J gene: TRBJ1-6; V gene: TRBV5-5; CDR3 protein: CASSFSGDFNNSPLHF; CDR3 DNA: TGTGCCAGCAGCTTTTCAGGGGACTTTAATAATTCACCCCTCCACTTT
clone size: .; D gene: .; J gene: TRBJ2-7; V gene: TRBV27; CDR3 protein: CASSLGAGQMYEQYF; CDR3 DNA: TGTGCCAGCAGTTTAGGGGCGGGACAGATGTACGAGCAGTACTTC
clone size: .; D gene: .; J gene: TRBJ1-2; V gene: TRBV4-2; CDR3 protein: CASSQADIGGYTF; CDR3 DNA: TGTGCCAGCAGCCAAGCTGACATTGGAGGCTACACCTTC
clone size: .; D gene: TRBD2; J gene: TRBJ2-3; V gene: TRBV4-3; CDR3 protein: CASSQGTSVKDTQYF; CDR3 DNA: TGCGCCAGCAGCCAAGGGACTAGCGTTAAAGATACGCAGTATTTT
clone size: few; D gene: .; J gene: TRBJ1-2; V gene: TRBV4-1; CDR3 protein: CASSQGSANYGYTF; CDR3 DNA: TGCGCCAGCAGCCAAGGATCAGCTAACTATGGCTACACCTTC
clone size: .; D gene: .; J gene: TRBJ2-5; V gene: TRBV14; CDR3 protein: CASSQEGRTSQIRETQYF; CDR3 DNA: TGTGCCAGCAGCCAAGAGGGCCGGACGTCGCAAATAAGAGAGACCCAGTACTTC
clone size: .; D gene: .; J gene: TRBJ2-1; V gene: TRBV12-3/TRBV12-4; CDR3 protein: CASSPLGPYNEQFF; CDR3 DNA: TGTGCCAGCAGCCCCCTTGGCCCCTACAATGAGCAGTTCTTC